A selection of T cell receptor beta chains follows, all from one sample in a study of shared clonotypes between healthy human individuals. Data came from immunoSEQ multiplex PCR; TCRdb stores just in-frame clones and leaves some out. The sample lists about a million clones; about 70% were seen once. The sequenced material came from memory CD4+ T cells sorted from blood. The receptors were sampled from a man aged 18 to 29 in good health. Each CDR3 is given without its conserved first and last residue. Each record gives: V gene, J gene, CDR3 protein.

v_gene: TRBV7-2; j_gene: TRBJ2-5; CDR3aa: ASSLGRVALRMKETQY
v_gene: TRBV7-2; j_gene: TRBJ2-1; CDR3aa: ASSLRSEQF
v_gene: TRBV2; j_gene: TRBJ2-1; CDR3aa: ASSGLTSYNEQF
v_gene: TRBV11-2; j_gene: TRBJ1-2; CDR3aa: ASSLDYSRLSGYT
v_gene: TRBV6-5; j_gene: TRBJ2-2; CDR3aa: ASSQTSIIGELF
v_gene: TRBV6-1; j_gene: TRBJ2-2; CDR3aa: ASSKGLNTGELF
v_gene: TRBV19; j_gene: TRBJ1-2; CDR3aa: ASSIPLRGQGIYGYT
v_gene: TRBV6-5; j_gene: TRBJ1-5; CDR3aa: AVNRGGGNQPQH
v_gene: TRBV5-1; j_gene: TRBJ1-6; CDR3aa: ASSLKQGNNSPLH
v_gene: TRBV5-4; j_gene: TRBJ2-1; CDR3aa: ASSFGPSGAYNEQF